Listed here are 15 T cell receptor beta chains from one sample, sequenced in a study of T cell repertoires in cytomegalovirus infection. From the reads, TCRdb called clonotypes with MiXCR, one entry per CDR3 protein. The table lists 500,000 or so distinct CDR3 sequences, 16% of them singletons. Material for sequencing was CD8+ T cells from PBMCs. The receptors originated from a human donor in good health (CMV status not recorded). Some clones in this sample may be carry-over from other donors' samples.

This clonotype turned up a few times. The chain employs TRBV6-6 and TRBJ1-4; weak D call: TRBD1 (6 bases). V lost 3 bases and J lost 4, with 12 bases in between. Germline CDR1 MNHNY, CDR2 SVGAGI (reference sequence). This CDR3 contains 15 residues. CDR3 loop: CASSYSKGHNEKLFF. CDR3 DNA: TGTGCCAGCAGTTATAGTAAGGGACATAATGAAAAACTGTTTTTT.

This clonotype was seen more than once but under ten times. The rearrangement uses TRBV19 and TRBJ2-7; D assignment may be TRBD1 or TRBD2 (5 bases each). CDR1 is LNHDA and CDR2 is SQIVND in the germline V gene (reference sequence). CDR3 size: 14 residues. The V and J ends lost 7 bases and 2 bases respectively, with 15 bases between them. The CDR3 region is CASKDEGYTYEQYF. CDR3 sequence (DNA): TGTGCCAGTAAAGACGAGGGGTACACCTACGAGCAGTACTTC.

The table lists this clonotype with a few counts. The rearrangement uses TRBV20-1 and TRBJ2-1; TRBD2 matches at 12 bases. The CDR3 is made up of 14 amino acids. The V gene end was trimmed by 5 bases and the J gene end by 7 bases; junction bases not matched to a gene: 6. Looked up from germline, CDR1 is DFQATT and CDR2 is SNEGSKA (reference sequence). CDR3 residues: CSASSGGAGNEQFF. CDR3 bases: TGCAGTGCTTCTAGCGGGGGGGCTGGTAATGAGCAGTTCTTC.

V usage is TRBV5-4 and J usage is TRBJ2-3; unclear D gene. Germline CDR1 reads SGHNT; CDR2 reads YYREEE (reference sequence). Trimming removed 2 bases at V and 0 bases at J, with 16 bases between. The CDR3 length is 17 residues. DNA for the CDR3: TGTGCCAGCAGCTTTACACCACCCGCATGGAGCACAGATACGCAGTATTTT. It encodes CASSFTPPAWSTDTQYF.

As regards this clonotype: One end of the junction varies from germline; a read error may be responsible. The V gene is TRBV20-1, the J gene TRBJ2-3; 11 bases map to TRBD2. Per the germline V gene, CDR1 is DFQATT and CDR2 is SNEGSKA (reference sequence). The CDR3 has 19 residues. The CDR3 loop is CSARETLAGGLPSTDMQYF. The CDR3, as DNA: TGCAGTGCTAGAGAAACTCTAGCGGGGGGCCTTCCGAGCACAGATATGCAGTATTTT.

The chain has TRBV19 and TRBJ2-5, with TRBD2 identical over 13 bases. This CDR3 is built from 15 residues. Trimming cost V 4 bases and J 7 bases; bases outside gene matches: 6. Germline CDR1 LNHDA, CDR2 SQIVND (reference sequence). The CDR3 region has the DNA TGTGCCAGTAGTACCGGACTAGCGGGAGCCGGGACCCAGTACTTC. As protein: CASSTGLAGAGTQYF.

In its sample, this clonotype was seen many times. This chain links TRBV5-4 with TRBJ2-3; TRBD2 might be the D (5 bases). The CDR3 is 16 residues long. V was trimmed by 3 bases and J by 6 bases, leaving 20 bases between them. CDR1 is SGHNT and CDR2 is YYREEE in the germline V gene (reference sequence). In nucleotides, the CDR3 is TGTGCCAGCAGCTCTATCTTCCAGCGGCCCGAGGATACGCAGTATTTT. Translated: CASSSIFQRPEDTQYF.

This clonotype has a handful of counts. V and J are TRBV28 and TRBJ2-2; D might be TRBD1 (5 bases). Germline V lookup: CDR1 MDHEN, CDR2 SYDVKM. V was pared by 3 bases and J by 6 bases, with 17 bases between. The CDR3 is made up of 16 amino acids. Here the CDR3 DNA reads TGTGCCAGCAGTTTTTTGGGGCGCGGTTTCGCCGGGGAGCTGTTTTTT. Protein product: CASSFLGRGFAGELFF.

A few counts support this clonotype. This chain uses TRBV2 with TRBJ2-5; D is uncertain. CDR1 SNHLY and CDR2 FYNNEI come from the germline V gene. Trimming left V 0 bases short and J 4 bases short, with 9 bases between. The CDR3 runs to 14 residues. The CDR3 spells CASSEALRTETQYF. DNA of the CDR3: TGTGCCAGCAGTGAAGCGCTTCGGACAGAGACCCAGTACTTC.

In this sample, this clonotype turned up a few times. This chain connects TRBV28 to TRBJ2-7, with a possible D match to TRBD1 (6 bases). The germline V gene has CDR1 MDHEN and CDR2 SYDVKM. The germline V and J ends were trimmed by 9 bases and 6 bases, with 12 bases remaining between them. This CDR3 contains 11 residues. The CDR3: CASRTGIEQYF. As DNA, the CDR3 is TGTGCCAGTAGAACAGGGATCGAGCAGTACTTC.

In regard to this clonotype: Without the conserved terminal phenylalanine or tryptophan, this CDR3 likely stems from a read error. The gene calls are TRBV28 and TRBJ2-5, with 9 bases that match TRBD2. There are 16 residues in the CDR3. CDR1 is MDHEN and CDR2 is SYDVKM in the germline V gene. The DNA of the CDR3 is TGTGCCAGCAGTCGCCCCACTAGCGGGTCCCAAGAGATCCAGTACTTA. Protein sequence: CASSRPTSGSQEIQYL.

This clonotype has a handful of counts. The chain recombines TRBV19 with TRBJ1-5; D is unresolved. This CDR3 contains 15 residues. The germline CDR1 and CDR2 sequences are LNHDA and SQIVND (reference sequence). Trimming took off 6 bases at V and 0 bases at J, with 12 bases between the two ends. Here the CDR3 reads CASRTHLGSNQPQHF. CDR3 nucleotide sequence: TGTGCCAGTAGGACCCACCTGGGTAGCAATCAGCCCCAGCATTTT.

The chain combines TRBV29-1 with TRBJ1-2, with D possibly being TRBD1 (5 bases). Germline V gives CDR1 SQVTM, CDR2 ANQGSEA. Between the trimmed V and J ends, which lost 2 bases and 8 bases, there was a span of 12 bases. This CDR3 has 12 residues. The CDR3 is CSVEFRDWGYTF. For the CDR3, the DNA is TGCAGCGTTGAATTCAGGGATTGGGGCTACACCTTC.

This clonotype was detected once. The chain combines TRBV27 with TRBJ2-1, with 8 positions matching TRBD2. From germline, CDR1 is MNHEY and CDR2 SMNVEV (reference sequence). This CDR3 is built from 16 residues. V shed 5 bases and J 4 bases; nucleotides not matched to a gene: 10. The CDR3, as DNA: TGTGCCAGCAGTCCTTTCCGGGGGGGGACATACAATGAGCAGTTCTTC. Protein product: CASSPFRGGTYNEQFF.

This clonotype has a count of ten or more. The rearrangement uses TRBV7-4 and TRBJ2-1; possibly TRBD2 for D (8 bases). V shed 5 bases and J shed 5 bases, with 19 bases lying between them. The CDR3 consists of 16 residues. From germline, CDR1 is SGHVT and CDR2 SQSDAQ. The CDR3 bases are TGTGCCAGCAGCCGCCAGGGGGGTAGCGGGGACAATGAGCAGTTCTTC. Translation gives CASSRQGGSGDNEQFF.